This TCR beta chain was sequenced in a study of post-analysis software for immune sequencing data. Prepared TCR beta cDNA libraries contained unique molecular identifiers. The authors obtained roughly 550,000 cDNA molecules from around 0.96 to 9.9 million T cells. TCRdb reprocessed the PCR reads via MiXCR and lists one record per CDR3 protein. In the table there are some 690,000 distinct CDR3 sequences, about 60% of which are singletons. Overall study findings and caveats: Controls showed significantly higher normalized Chao1 diversity than did multiple sclerosis patients. Four to six TRBV segments, including TRBV5-6, TRBV5-1 and TRBV20-1, were more frequent in patients than controls. By F measure, samples from a shared preparation batch strongly co-clustered.

As for this clonotype: Its antigen is not known.

Losses at the gene ends were 7 bases for V and 5 bases for J; bases not matched to a gene: 13. The CDR3 is 15 amino acids. CDR1 is DFQATT, CDR2 SNEGSKA, per germline (reference sequence). The rearrangement links TRBV20-1 to TRBJ2-1; 8 positions agree with TRBD2. Sequencing was carried out using blood. The clonotype originates from a girl aged 2 to 10 with multiple sclerosis. CDR3 DNA sequence: TGCAGTGGGATTACCGGGACTAGTATCCACAATGAGCAGTTCTTC. It yields the protein CSGITGTSIHNEQFF.